This TCR beta chain emerged from a study of T cells in Graves' hyperthyroidism and ophthalmopathy. Amplified TCR beta CDR3 regions derived from RNA transcripts. The HTBI primer set was used in a first-round RT-PCR of the TCR CDR3. From the multiplex PCR reads, TCRdb called clonotypes with MiXCR, one entry per CDR3 protein. The repertoire consists of around 280,000 distinct CDR3 sequences, with roughly an eighth occurring once and the leading ten covering under 8%. This clonotype came up many times. The CDR3 contains 16 residues. With V trimmed by 4 bases and J by 0 bases, 8 bases remained unmatched. Germline CDR1 is MNHNS and CDR2 is SASEGT.

The rearrangement joins TRBV6-1 to TRBJ2-7, with 8 bases matching TRBD2. The sequencing sample was made of blood. The receptor's source is a woman aged 40 to 50 with Graves' hyperthyroidism. The CDR3 DNA sequence: TGTGCCAGCAGTGCGTTCACTAGCGGCAGCTCCTACGAGCAGTACTTC. Translated, it gives CASSAFTSGSSYEQYF.